A single sample is the source of the 17 T cell receptor beta chains below, sequenced in a study of shared clonotypes between healthy human individuals. Only in-frame clones appear in the TCRdb table, and some are missing; sequencing was by immunoSEQ multiplex PCR. The table has about 490,000 clones, 60% to 80% seen once; the top ten hold around 12%. Sequences were obtained from PBMCs. The receptor set was obtained from a woman aged 40 to 49 in good health. Some clones in this sample may be carry-over from other donors' samples.

In this sample, this clone turned up a few times. The chain joins TRBV6-5 to TRBJ2-3, with 11 positions matching TRBD2. The germline V gene has CDR1 MNHEY and CDR2 SVGAGI. V lost 0 bases to trimming and J lost 13 bases; unmatched junction nucleotides: 9. This CDR3 comprises 15 residues. CDR3 loop: CASSYSLASGGRKYF. In nucleotides, the CDR3 is TGTGCCAGCAGTTACTCGTTGGCTAGCGGGGGGAGGAAGTATTTT.

The chain has TRBV7-3 and TRBJ2-1, with D perhaps matching TRBD1 or TRBD2 (6 bases each). CDR1 is SGHTA and CDR2 is FQGTGA in the germline V gene. With 5 bases removed from V and 9 bases from J, the gap between germline ends came to 17 bases. The length of the CDR3 is 14 residues. This CDR3 is CASSPIGGGGEQFF. The CDR3 nucleotides read TGTGCCAGCAGCCCCATCGGGGGCGGCGGTGAGCAGTTCTTC. Full variable domain (remainder filled in from reference TRBV7-3 and TRBJ2-1): GAGVSQTPSNKVTEKGKYVELRCDPISGHTALYWYRQSLGQGPEFLIYFQGTGAADDSGLPNDRFFAVRPEGSVSTLKIQRTERGDSAVYLCASSPIGGGGEQFFGPGTRLTVL.

With respect to this clone: A single base separates this from a much larger clone, so it may be a read error. Different DNA sequences within this sample yield the same CDR3. The chain couples TRBV2 to TRBJ1-2; 7 nucleotides line up with TRBD1. This CDR3 is built from 13 residues. Germline V gene lookup returns CDR1 SNHLY and CDR2 FYNNEI. This CDR3 is CASSPWTGYGYTF. The CDR3 nucleotides are TGTGCAAGCAGTCCATGGACAGGCTATGGCTACACCTTC.

The chain has TRBV7-2 and TRBJ1-4; TRBD1 is a possible D gene (5 bases). V lost 1 base, J lost 10 bases, and 10 bases lay in between. CDR1 and CDR2 (germline): SGHTA, FQGNSA. The CDR3 is made up of 13 amino acids. The CDR3 region has the DNA TGTGCCAGCAGCTTAGGGGATGGGGGAAAACTGTTTTTT. Its protein is CASSLGDGGKLFF.

This chain joins TRBV30 and TRBJ1-6; D unclear. The CDR3 extends over 18 amino acids. Germline lookup yields CDR1 GTSNPN and CDR2 SVGIG (reference sequence). The V end was cut by 1 base, the J end by 8 bases, with 24 bases between. The CDR3 region has the DNA TGTGCCTGGAGTGCGCCTCCTCATAGGATAATCGGCCATTCACCCCTCCACTTT. Its translation is CAWSAPPHRIIGHSPLHF.

This clone occurred a few times. This rearrangement joins TRBV19 to TRBJ1-5; possible D gene TRBD1, 5 bases. The CDR3 totals 14 residues. V was clipped by 3 bases and J by 2 bases, with 8 bases between them. Germline V gives CDR1 LNHDA, CDR2 SQIVND (reference sequence). The CDR3 DNA sequence: TGTGCCAGTAGTATCCAGGGACGCAATCAGCCCCAGCATTTT. Its translation is CASSIQGRNQPQHF.

The rearrangement uses TRBV7-9 and TRBJ2-2, with 7 nucleotides matching TRBD1. The V gene end was trimmed by 3 bases and the J gene end by 7 bases; junction bases not matched to a gene: 8. CDR3 length: 15 amino acids. CDR1 and CDR2 (germline): SEHNR, FQNEAQ (reference sequence). The CDR3 sequence is CASSFQQGIGGELFF. The CDR3 coding sequence is TGTGCCAGCAGCTTTCAACAGGGGATCGGCGGGGAGCTGTTTTTT.

V is TRBV6-4 and J is TRBJ1-5; possible D gene TRBD1, 6 bases. V shed 7 bases and J shed 2 bases, with 15 bases lying between them. This CDR3 has 15 amino acids. From germline, CDR1 is MRHNA and CDR2 SNTAGT. The CDR3 nucleotides read TGTGCCAGCACCCGAGGGGGAATCGGCAATCAGCCCCAGCATTTT. Residues: CASTRGGIGNQPQHF.

CDR3 nucleotides: TGCGCCAGCAGCTTGGTTCAGGCATTAGGAGCCGGGGAGCTGTTTTTT. Amino acid sequence: CASSLVQALGAGELFF. The gene calls are TRBV5-1 and TRBJ2-2, with no clear D. V dropped 0 bases and J dropped 6 bases, with 15 bases sitting between them. CDR3 length: 16 amino acids. CDR1 is SGHRS and CDR2 is YFSETQ in the germline V gene.

The table lists this clone with a few counts. The genes are TRBV6-1 and TRBJ2-7; D may be TRBD1 (6 bases). V lost 4 bases, J lost 2 bases, and 15 bases lay in between. CDR1 MNHNS and CDR2 SASEGT come from the germline V gene. This CDR3 has 15 amino acids. In DNA, the CDR3 is TGTGCCAGCAGTGGGACAGAAATTGGGGCCTACGAGCAGTACTTC. This encodes CASSGTEIGAYEQYF.

In this sample, this clone turned up a few times. J is TRBJ2-5 and V is TRBV4-1; tentatively, D is TRBD1 (6 bases). The CDR3 sequence is 14 residues long. Germline CDR1 reads MGHRA; CDR2 reads YSYEKL. The V end lost 3 bases, the J end lost 3 bases, and 11 bases lay between the germline ends. CDR3 coding DNA: TGCGCCAGCAGCCACGCCACAGGGAAAGAGACCCAGTACTTC. It specifies CASSHATGKETQYF.

Remarks on this clone: This CDR3 is also generated by other DNA sequences in the sample. The genes are TRBV19 and TRBJ1-5; the D gene is possibly TRBD1 (5 bases). Looked up from germline, CDR1 is LNHDA and CDR2 is SQIVND (reference sequence). The CDR3 is 12 residues long. The ends were cut back, 1 base at V and 7 bases at J, with 5 bases in the middle. CDR3 sequence reads: CASSIGGQPQHF. In DNA, the CDR3 is TGTGCCAGTAGTATAGGGGGCCAGCCCCAGCATTTT. Combining the CDR3 with reference TRBV19 and TRBJ1-5 gives the whole variable domain DGGITQSPKYLFRKEGQNVTLSCEQNLNHDAMYWYRQDPGQGLRLIYYSQIVNDFQKGDIAEGYSVSREKKESFPLTVTSAQKNPTAFYLCASSIGGQPQHFGDGTRLSIL.

This clone turned up a few times. The V and J genes are TRBV7-3 and TRBJ2-1, with a possible D match to TRBD1 (5 bases). Germline lookup yields CDR1 SGHTA and CDR2 FQGTGA. This CDR3 comprises 15 residues. Between the trimmed V and J ends, which lost 5 bases and 8 bases, there was a span of 19 bases. The CDR3 DNA reads as TGTGCCAGCAGCCCCCTCGGCGGCCAGGGCGATGAGCAGTTCTTC. Translated: CASSPLGGQGDEQFF.

This clone was found a few times. J is TRBJ2-1 and V is TRBV11-2; TRBD2 aligns across 12 bases. This CDR3 region has 18 residues. J gave up 6 bases and V 1 base, and 10 bases lay outside the gene matches. Looked up from germline, CDR1 is SGHAT and CDR2 is FQNNGV. The CDR3 region is CASSLAFRASGRANEQFF. The CDR3 nucleotides read TGTGCCAGCAGCTTAGCCTTTAGGGCTAGCGGGAGGGCCAATGAGCAGTTCTTC.

The chain recombines TRBV7-2 with TRBJ2-2; 7 positions agree with TRBD1. V trimming: 0 bases; J trimming: 0 bases; junction bases outside the gene matches: 1. Germline CDR1 is SGHTA and CDR2 is FQGNSA. The CDR3 extends over 16 amino acids. The CDR3 loop reads CASSLAGTANTGELFF. As DNA, the CDR3 is TGTGCCAGCAGCTTAGCCGGGACAGCGAACACCGGGGAGCTGTTTTTT.

This clone has only one observation. The CDR3 nucleotides read TGTGCCAGCAGGAACCGGGACAGTAACAATGAGCAGTTCTTC. Protein product: CASRNRDSNNEQFF. The chain is built from TRBV27 and TRBJ2-1; 7 bases are shared with TRBD1. Germline-derived CDR1 and CDR2 are MNHEY and SMNVEV (reference sequence). Trimming cost V 6 bases and J 5 bases; bases outside gene matches: 7. There are 14 residues in the CDR3.

The gene calls are TRBV7-2 and TRBJ2-1; 10 bases align to TRBD2. The ends lost 5 bases at V and 1 base at J; junction bases unmatched: 2. The CDR3 runs 15 residues. Germline CDR1 and CDR2: SGHTA and FQGNSA. This CDR3 is CASSVTSGSYNEQFF. CDR3 in DNA: TGTGCCAGCAGCGTGACTAGCGGGTCCTACAATGAGCAGTTCTTC.